The clone carrying this T cell receptor beta chain appeared a few times. Its antigen is unidentified. This specimen belongs to a study of beta chain features in type 1 diabetes. Study-level points and caveats: The analysis here could not establish whether HLA type shapes TCRB rearrangement. Within each of all four CD4+ subsets, Type 1 diabetes patients had TCRB CDR3s that were moderately but significantly shorter.

Investigators reverse transcribed all isolated RNA, so they sequenced expressed TCRB transcripts. Approximately 3.7 million reads per sample on average were obtained from naive, central memory and regulatory T cell samples. This table comes from immunoSEQ multiplex PCR, and its TCRdb copy is limited to in-frame clones, with some not included. The sample yields 500,000 to 850,000 clones, roughly an eighth seen once. In germline, CDR1 is MDHEN, CDR2 SYDVKM. V was clipped by 1 base and J by 1 base, with 1 base between them. The CDR3 sequence is 12 residues long. The TCR was taken from a young man with type 1 diabetes. Source material: naive CD4+ T cells from blood. The chain employs TRBV28 and TRBJ2-5; D unresolved. The CDR3 sequence is CASSLSQETQYF. The CDR3 DNA follows: TGTGCCAGCAGTTTATCCCAAGAGACCCAGTACTTC.